The clone carrying this T cell receptor (beta chain) was detected a few times. Original processing notes: How many nucleated cells were present was estimated from reference gene primer amplification. Assay used: immunoSEQ multiplex PCR; TCRdb lists only in-frame clones, some missing. That table supplies the V and J calls and clone size; D and trimming were determined from the DNA. This sample has 250,000 to 350,000 clones; almost 90% occur once, and the top ten carry under 3%. These data come from a study of blood T cell repertoires in COVID-19. The wider study: Samples taken during acute and convalescent COVID-19 were collected in the United States, Italy and Spain. T cells, B-cell-depleted T cells, or PBMCs supplied cDNA or gDNA.

Seattle enrolled patients during active infection and tracked them longitudinally. The CDR3 extends over 13 amino acids. The V end was cut by 7 bases, the J end by 2 bases, with 8 bases between. Germline loops: CDR1 SNHLY, CDR2 FYNNEI. The receptor was isolated from a woman aged 25 to 39 with COVID-19, enrolled during active disease. The V call is TRBV2, the J call TRBJ2-2; maybe TRBD2 (5 bases). The sequenced sample was peripheral blood. The CDR3 DNA follows: TGTGCCAGCAAGGACTCCAACACCGGGGAGCTGTTTTTT. It is translated as CASKDSNTGELFF.